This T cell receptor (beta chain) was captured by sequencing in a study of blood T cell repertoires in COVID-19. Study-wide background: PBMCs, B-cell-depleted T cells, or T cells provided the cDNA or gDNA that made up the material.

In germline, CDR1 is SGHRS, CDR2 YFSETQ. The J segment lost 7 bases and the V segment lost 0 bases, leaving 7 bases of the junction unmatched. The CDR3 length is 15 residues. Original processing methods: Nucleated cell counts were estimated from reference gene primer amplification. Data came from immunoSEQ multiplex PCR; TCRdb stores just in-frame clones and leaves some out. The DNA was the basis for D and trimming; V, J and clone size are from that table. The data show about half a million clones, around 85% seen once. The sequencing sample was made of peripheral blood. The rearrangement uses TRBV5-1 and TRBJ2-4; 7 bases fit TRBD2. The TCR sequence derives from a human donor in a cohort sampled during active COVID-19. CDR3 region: CASSLDPAGSNIQYF. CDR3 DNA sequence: TGCGCCAGCAGCTTGGATCCAGCGGGATCGAACATTCAGTACTTC.